This T cell receptor beta chain originates from a study of glioma-infiltrating T cells after dendritic cell vaccination. Study observations and caveats: Complete blood and tumor specimen sets were limited to few patients.

None of the glioblastoma patients had an isocitrate dehydrogenase mutation. Sequenced by immunoSEQ multiplex PCR; TCRdb stores in-frame clones only, minus some. The sample records roughly 96,000 clones, about four fifths being singletons. Concerning this clone: Its antigen is unidentified.

The specimen comprised blood, sampled before dendritic cell vaccination. The receptor was derived from a human donor with glioblastoma.

CDR3 coding DNA: TGTGCCAGCAGTTTATTGGGACAGGGGGGAATTGAGCAGTTCTTC. Protein product: CASSLLGQGGIEQFF. The chain carries TRBV27 and TRBJ2-1; 11 bases line up with TRBD1. Per the germline V gene, CDR1 is MNHEY and CDR2 is SMNVEV (reference sequence). J was trimmed by 9 bases and V by 1 base; bases with no gene match: 5. The CDR3 is 15 amino acids.